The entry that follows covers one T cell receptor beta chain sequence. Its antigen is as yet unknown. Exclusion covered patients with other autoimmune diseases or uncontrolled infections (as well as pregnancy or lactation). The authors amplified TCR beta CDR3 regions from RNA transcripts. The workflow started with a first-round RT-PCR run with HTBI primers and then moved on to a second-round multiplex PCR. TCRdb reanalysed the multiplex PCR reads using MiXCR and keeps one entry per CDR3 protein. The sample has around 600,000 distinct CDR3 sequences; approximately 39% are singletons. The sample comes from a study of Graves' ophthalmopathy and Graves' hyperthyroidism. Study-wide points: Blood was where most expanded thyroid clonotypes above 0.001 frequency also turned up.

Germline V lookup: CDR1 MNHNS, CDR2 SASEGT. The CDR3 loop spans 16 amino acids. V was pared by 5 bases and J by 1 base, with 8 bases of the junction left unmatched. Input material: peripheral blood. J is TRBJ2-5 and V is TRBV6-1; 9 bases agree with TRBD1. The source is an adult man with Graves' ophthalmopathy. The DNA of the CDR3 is TGTGCCAGCAGTTTTGGCCGGGGACAGGGCCAAGAGACCCAGTACTTC. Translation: CASSFGRGQGQETQYF.